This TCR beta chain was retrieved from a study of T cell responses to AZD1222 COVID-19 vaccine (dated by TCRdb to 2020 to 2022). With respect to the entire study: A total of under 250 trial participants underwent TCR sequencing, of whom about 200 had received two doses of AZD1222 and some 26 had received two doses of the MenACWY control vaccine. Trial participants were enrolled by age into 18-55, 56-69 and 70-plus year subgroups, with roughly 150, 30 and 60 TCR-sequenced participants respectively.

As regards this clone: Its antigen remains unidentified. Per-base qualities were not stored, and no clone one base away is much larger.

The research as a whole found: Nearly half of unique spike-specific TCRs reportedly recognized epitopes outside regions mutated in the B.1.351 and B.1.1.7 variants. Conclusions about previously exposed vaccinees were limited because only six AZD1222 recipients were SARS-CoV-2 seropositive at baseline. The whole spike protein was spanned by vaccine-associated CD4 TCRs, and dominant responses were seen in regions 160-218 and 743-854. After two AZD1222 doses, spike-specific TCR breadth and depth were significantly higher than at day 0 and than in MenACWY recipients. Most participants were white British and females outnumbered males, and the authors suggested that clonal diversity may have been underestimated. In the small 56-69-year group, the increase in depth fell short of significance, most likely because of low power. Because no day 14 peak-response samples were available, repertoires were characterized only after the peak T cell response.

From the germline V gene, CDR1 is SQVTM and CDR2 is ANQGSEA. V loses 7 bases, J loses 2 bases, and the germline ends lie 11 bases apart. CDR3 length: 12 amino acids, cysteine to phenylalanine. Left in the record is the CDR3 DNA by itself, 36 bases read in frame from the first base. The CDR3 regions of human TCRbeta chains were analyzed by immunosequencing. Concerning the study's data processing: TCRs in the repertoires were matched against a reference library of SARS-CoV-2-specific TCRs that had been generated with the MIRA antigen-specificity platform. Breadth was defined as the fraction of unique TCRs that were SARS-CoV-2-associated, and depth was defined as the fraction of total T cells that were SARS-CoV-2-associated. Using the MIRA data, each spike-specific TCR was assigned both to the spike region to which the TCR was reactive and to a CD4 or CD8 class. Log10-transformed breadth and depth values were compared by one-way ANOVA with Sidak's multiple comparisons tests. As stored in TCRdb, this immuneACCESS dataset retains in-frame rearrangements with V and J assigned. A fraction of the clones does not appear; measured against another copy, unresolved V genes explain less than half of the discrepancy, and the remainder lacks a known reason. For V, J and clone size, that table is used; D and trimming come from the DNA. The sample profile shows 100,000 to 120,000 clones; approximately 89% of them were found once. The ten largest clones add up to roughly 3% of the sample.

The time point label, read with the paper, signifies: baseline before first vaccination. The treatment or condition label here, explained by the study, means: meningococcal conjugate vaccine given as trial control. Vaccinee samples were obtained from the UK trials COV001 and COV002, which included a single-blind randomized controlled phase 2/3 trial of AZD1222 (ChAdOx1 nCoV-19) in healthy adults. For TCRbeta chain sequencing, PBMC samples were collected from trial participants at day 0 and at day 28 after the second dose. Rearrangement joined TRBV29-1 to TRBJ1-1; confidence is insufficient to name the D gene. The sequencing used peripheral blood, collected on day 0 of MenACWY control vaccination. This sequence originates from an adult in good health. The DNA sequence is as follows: TGCAGCGGGTGGATTAGTAACACTGAAGCTTTCTTT. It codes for CSGWISNTEAFF.